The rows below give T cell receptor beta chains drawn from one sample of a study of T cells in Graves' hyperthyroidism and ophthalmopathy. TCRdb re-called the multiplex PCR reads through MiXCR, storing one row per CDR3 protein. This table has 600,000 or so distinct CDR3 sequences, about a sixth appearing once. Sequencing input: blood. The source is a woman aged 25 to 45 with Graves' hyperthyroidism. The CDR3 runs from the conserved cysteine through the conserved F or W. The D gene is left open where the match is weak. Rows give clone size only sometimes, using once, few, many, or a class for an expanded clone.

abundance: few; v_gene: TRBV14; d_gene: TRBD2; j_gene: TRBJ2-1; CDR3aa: CASSFFEGLAGNEQFF; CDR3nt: TGTGCCAGCAGCTTTTTCGAGGGACTAGCTGGCAATGAGCAGTTCTTC
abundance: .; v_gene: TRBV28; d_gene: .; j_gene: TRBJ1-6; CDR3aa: CASSLYGNSSPLHF; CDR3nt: TGTGCCAGCAGTTTATATGGCAACAGTTCACCCCTCCACTTT
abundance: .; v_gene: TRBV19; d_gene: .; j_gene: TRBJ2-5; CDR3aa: CASRYQGVETQYF; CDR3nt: TGTGCCAGTAGGTACCAGGGCGTGGAGACCCAGTACTTC
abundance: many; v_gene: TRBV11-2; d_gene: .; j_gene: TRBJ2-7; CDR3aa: CASSFGFGDVYEQYF; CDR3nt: TGTGCCAGCAGCTTTGGCTTTGGGGACGTCTACGAGCAGTACTTC
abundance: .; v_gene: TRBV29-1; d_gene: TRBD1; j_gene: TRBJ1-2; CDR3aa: CSVEVVRQGVYGYTF; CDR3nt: TGCAGCGTTGAAGTGGTGCGACAGGGGGTCTATGGCTACACCTTC
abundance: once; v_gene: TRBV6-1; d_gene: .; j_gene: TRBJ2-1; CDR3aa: CASTNRAGHYNEQFF; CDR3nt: TGTGCCAGCACAAACCGGGCAGGACACTACAATGAGCAGTTCTTC
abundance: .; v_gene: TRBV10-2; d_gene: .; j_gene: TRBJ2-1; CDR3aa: CASVQGSGNEQFF; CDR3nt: TGCGCCAGCGTTCAGGGATCGGGCAATGAGCAGTTCTTC
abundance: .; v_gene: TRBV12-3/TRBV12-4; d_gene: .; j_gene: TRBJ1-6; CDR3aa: CASSSRTYVNSPLHF; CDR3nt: TGTGCCAGCAGTTCCCGGACCTACGTAAACTCACCCCTCCACTTT
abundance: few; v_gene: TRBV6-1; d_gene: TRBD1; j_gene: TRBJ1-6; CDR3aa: CASISRWDRGDSPLHF; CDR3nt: TGTGCCAGCATTTCCCGGTGGGACAGGGGGGATTCACCCCTCCACTTT
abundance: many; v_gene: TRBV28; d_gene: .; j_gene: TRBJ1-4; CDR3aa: CASRPRVNEKLFF; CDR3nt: TGTGCCAGCAGGCCTCGGGTTAATGAAAAACTGTTTTTT
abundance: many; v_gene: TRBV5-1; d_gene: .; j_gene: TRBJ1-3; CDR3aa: CASSGTTGYGNTIYF; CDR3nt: TGCGCCAGCAGCGGGACAACAGGGTACGGAAACACCATATATTTT
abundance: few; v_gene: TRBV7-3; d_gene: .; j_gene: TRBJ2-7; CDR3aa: CASSLGPRLYYEQYF; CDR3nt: TGTGCCAGCAGCTTAGGGCCGAGACTGTACTACGAGCAGTACTTC
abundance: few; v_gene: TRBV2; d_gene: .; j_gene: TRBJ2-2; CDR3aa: CASGTVPGELFF; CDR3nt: TGTGCCAGCGGGACGGTCCCCGGGGAGCTGTTTTTT
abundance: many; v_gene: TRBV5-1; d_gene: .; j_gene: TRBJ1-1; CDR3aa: CASSRGGSDTEAFF; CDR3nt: TGCGCCAGCAGCCGTGGGGGGTCGGATACTGAAGCTTTCTTT
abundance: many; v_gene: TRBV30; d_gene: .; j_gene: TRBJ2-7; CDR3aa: CAWRTRDYSYEQYF; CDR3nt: TGTGCCTGGAGAACCCGAGACTACTCCTACGAGCAGTACTTC
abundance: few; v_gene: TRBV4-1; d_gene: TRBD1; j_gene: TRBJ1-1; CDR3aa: CASSHLSGQGMNTEAFF; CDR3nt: TGCGCCAGCAGCCACCTAAGTGGACAGGGTATGAACACTGAAGCTTTCTTT
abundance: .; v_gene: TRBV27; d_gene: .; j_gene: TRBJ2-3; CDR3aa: CASSLSLGRYVRSGSTDTQYF; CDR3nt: TGTGCCAGCAGTTTATCTTTGGGAAGATATGTCCGGTCGGGGAGCACAGATACGCAGTATTTT
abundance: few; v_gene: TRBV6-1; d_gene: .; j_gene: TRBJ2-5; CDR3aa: CASSPRDPEHF; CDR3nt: TGTGCCAGCAGCCCCCGGGACCCAGAACACTTC
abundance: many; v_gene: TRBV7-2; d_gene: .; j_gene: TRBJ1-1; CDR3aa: CASSSPGLLNTEAFF; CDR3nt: TGTGCCAGCAGCTCCCCAGGGCTGTTGAACACTGAAGCTTTCTTT
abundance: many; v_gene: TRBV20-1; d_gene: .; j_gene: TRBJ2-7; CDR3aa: CSARLGGIYEQYF; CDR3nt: TGCAGTGCTAGACTCGGGGGCATCTACGAGCAGTACTTC
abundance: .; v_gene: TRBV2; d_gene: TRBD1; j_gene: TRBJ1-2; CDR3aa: CAFGRTGSSIGYTF; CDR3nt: TGTGCCTTCGGTCGGACAGGATCTTCTATCGGCTACACCTTC
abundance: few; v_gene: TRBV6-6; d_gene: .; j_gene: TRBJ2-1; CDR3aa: CASSYSGLNEQFF; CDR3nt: TGTGCCAGCAGTTACTCGGGACTTAATGAGCAGTTCTTC